This TCR beta chain was identified in a study of post-analysis software for immune sequencing data. Study overall: Relapsing-remitting, secondary progressive and progressive-relapsing multiple sclerosis courses were included. The study, taken as a whole, reports: The F measure placed samples prepared in the same batch into strongly shared clusters. Versus controls, multiple sclerosis patients showed significantly lower diversity (normalized Chao1). Roughly 5 TRBV segments, TRBV5-6, TRBV5-1 and TRBV20-1 among them, were found more frequent in patients than controls.

The CDR3 runs to 19 residues. Germline loops: CDR1 MNHEY, CDR2 SMNVEV (reference sequence). Presence of unique molecular identifiers characterized the TCR beta cDNA libraries. Once roughly 1 to 10 million T cells were used, approximately 520,000 cDNA molecules resulted. TCRdb re-derived calls from the PCR reads in MiXCR, one entry per CDR3 protein. This sample carries approximately 730,000 distinct CDR3 sequences, 25% to 30% of them seen once, and the ten largest clones take roughly 0.54%. This clonotype showed up just once. Its specificity is not known. The junction and the germline gene differ at one end; a read error may be behind it.

The chain employs TRBV27 and TRBJ2-6, with 11 bases aligning to TRBD1. What was sequenced was blood. The sequence was collected from a girl aged 10 to 17 with multiple sclerosis. The DNA of the CDR3 is TGTGCCAGCAGTTCAACCTGGGACAGGGGGGAAACTGGGGCCAGCGTCCTGACTTTC. This encodes CASSSTWDRGETGASVLTF.